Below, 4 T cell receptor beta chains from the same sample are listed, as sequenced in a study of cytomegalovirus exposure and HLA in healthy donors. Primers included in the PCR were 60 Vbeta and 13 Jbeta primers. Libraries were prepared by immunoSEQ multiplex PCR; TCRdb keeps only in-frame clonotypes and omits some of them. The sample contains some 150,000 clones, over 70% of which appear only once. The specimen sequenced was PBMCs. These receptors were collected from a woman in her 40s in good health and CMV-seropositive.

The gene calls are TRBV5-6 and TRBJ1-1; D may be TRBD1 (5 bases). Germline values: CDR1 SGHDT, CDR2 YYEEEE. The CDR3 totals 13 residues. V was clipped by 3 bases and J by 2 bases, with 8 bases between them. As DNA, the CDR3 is TGTGCCAGCAGCTCCCAGGGCAACACTGAAGCTTTCTTT. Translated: CASSSQGNTEAFF.

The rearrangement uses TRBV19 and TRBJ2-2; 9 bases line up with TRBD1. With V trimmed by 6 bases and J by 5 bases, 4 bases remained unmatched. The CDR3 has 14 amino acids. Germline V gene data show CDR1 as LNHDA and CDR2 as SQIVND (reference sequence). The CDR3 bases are TGTGCCAGTAGAAACAGGGGGCGGACCGGGGAGCTGTTTTTT. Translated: CASRNRGRTGELFF. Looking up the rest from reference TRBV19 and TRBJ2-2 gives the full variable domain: DGGITQSPKYLFRKEGQNVTLSCEQNLNHDAMYWYRQDPGQGLRLIYYSQIVNDFQKGDIAEGYSVSREKKESFPLTVTSAQKNPTAFYLCASRNRGRTGELFFGEGSRLTVL.

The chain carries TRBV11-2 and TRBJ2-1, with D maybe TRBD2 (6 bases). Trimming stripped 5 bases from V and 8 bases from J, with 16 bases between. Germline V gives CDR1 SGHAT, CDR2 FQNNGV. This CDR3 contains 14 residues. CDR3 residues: CASSPAGQFYEQFF. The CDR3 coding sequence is TGTGCCAGCAGCCCGGCGGGGCAGTTTTATGAGCAGTTCTTC.

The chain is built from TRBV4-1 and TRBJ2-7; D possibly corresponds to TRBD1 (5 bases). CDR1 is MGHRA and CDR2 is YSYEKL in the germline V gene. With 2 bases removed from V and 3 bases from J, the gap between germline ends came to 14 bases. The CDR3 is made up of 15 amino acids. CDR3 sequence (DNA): TGCGCCAGCAGCCAAAGGTTGGGGCAGAGCTACGAGCAGTACTTC. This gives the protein CASSQRLGQSYEQYF.